This entry concerns a single T cell receptor (beta chain). The sample belongs to a study of blood T cell repertoires in COVID-19. Trimming stripped 2 bases from V and 3 bases from J, with 9 bases between. Germline V gene lookup returns CDR1 MNHEY and CDR2 SMNVEV (reference sequence). CDR3 length: 14 residues. As originally analysed: Amplification of reference gene primers provided the estimated nucleated cell counts. Profiled with immunoSEQ multiplex PCR; TCRdb holds only in-frame clones, not every one. The V and J calls and clone size are taken from that table; D and trimming were inferred from the DNA. The table records about 200,000 clones, around 80% of them present only once.

Sequences were obtained from peripheral blood. This clonotype was obtained from a human donor in a cohort sampled during active COVID-19. This chain uses TRBV27 with TRBJ2-3, with D possibly being TRBD2 (7 bases). The CDR3 bases are TGTGCCAGCAGTTTAAGGGGGGGGACAGATACGCAGTATTTT. Translation gives CASSLRGGTDTQYF.